These T cell receptor beta chains were read from a single sample in a study of OX40 agonist ivuxolimab in advanced cancers. Clones were read by immunoSEQ multiplex PCR, and TCRdb kept only the in-frame ones, dropping some. The sample records fewer than 85,000 clones, roughly 85% being singletons. This specimen consisted of CD4+ or CD8+ T cells sorted from blood, obtained in a trial of the OX40 agonist ivuxolimab. These receptors were collected from an adult with an advanced solid tumor such as melanoma, head and neck, liver or kidney cancer. Each CDR3 is given with its conserved first and last residue. The D gene is left open where the match is weak.

CASRDTGGPLHF	TRBJ1-6	TRBV11-2	TRBD1
CASSARSETQYF	TRBJ2-5	TRBV5-1	-
CASSLYTGGARNTGELFF	TRBJ2-2	TRBV28	TRBD1
CASSSTGSSNQPQHF	TRBJ1-5	TRBV7-2	TRBD1
CASSLGAKNIQYF	TRBJ2-4	TRBV5-1	-
CASSLGHEQYF	TRBJ2-7	TRBV11-2	-
CASSVGEAAFDEQFF	TRBJ2-1	TRBV9	-
CSVELGPDYGYTF	TRBJ1-2	TRBV29-1	-
CASSQSEGWGGGYTF	TRBJ1-2	TRBV23-1	-
CASSHPQRGGVEQYF	TRBJ2-7	TRBV4-3	TRBD2
CASSAYPLVGEYSNQPQHF	TRBJ1-5	TRBV7-2	-
CASSYGHYGYTF	TRBJ1-2	TRBV6-5	-
CASSGQSASGSYEQYF	TRBJ2-7	TRBV10-2	TRBD2
CASSEGTGGSEKLFF	TRBJ1-4	TRBV2	TRBD1
CASLRGPYTNEKLFF	TRBJ1-4	TRBV5-5	-
CASSQDLRTTNEKLFF	TRBJ1-4	TRBV4-2	-
CASTSDRGFSTEAFF	TRBJ1-1	TRBV5-1	TRBD1
CASSPRVTGAMAYEQYF	TRBJ2-7	TRBV18	TRBD1
CASSKEGVRLADSSYEQYF	TRBJ2-7	TRBV21-1	-
CASSYSTTKNIQYF	TRBJ2-4	TRBV6-5	-
CASSAPGLASDTQYF	TRBJ2-3	TRBV5-4	TRBD2
CAWSRGTGELFF	TRBJ2-2	TRBV30	-
CASKRGGSEQFF	TRBJ2-1	TRBV7-9	TRBD2
CASSLESYNEQFF	TRBJ2-1	TRBV5-1	-
CASSLDRWGAKNIQYF	TRBJ2-4	TRBV11-2	-
CSVETGWDTQYF	TRBJ2-3	TRBV29-1	-
CASSFFGRTNQETQYF	TRBJ2-5	TRBV28	-
CASITNTEAFF	TRBJ1-1	TRBV6-5	-
CASSLGGGAGNTIYF	TRBJ1-3	TRBV28	TRBD1
CASSLVGANTEAFF	TRBJ1-1	TRBV28	-
CASSLEDYEQYF	TRBJ2-7	TRBV28	-
CASSRIGTGVQNIQYF	TRBJ2-4	TRBV7-2	TRBD1
CAIKEGANNEQFF	TRBJ2-1	TRBV10-3	-
CASKYNRGSSYEQYF	TRBJ2-7	TRBV28	TRBD1
CALGAGLAGDLYNEQFF	TRBJ2-1	TRBV28	TRBD2
CASSLGLAGTDTQYF	TRBJ2-3	TRBV5-8	TRBD2
CASRQDRGVSPLHF	TRBJ1-6	TRBV28	TRBD1
CASSLPTGRGEKLFF	TRBJ1-4	TRBV28	TRBD1
CASSLTGPSSQPQHF	TRBJ1-5	TRBV5-1	-
CASSSSGGLVF	TRBJ1-4	TRBV7-2	-
CASSLVGLTDTQYF	TRBJ2-3	TRBV7-9	-
CASSQDLLAGVKGELFF	TRBJ2-2	TRBV4-3	TRBD2
CASSPRAGHYEQYF	TRBJ2-7	TRBV9	-
CASTRGTSGSYEQYF	TRBJ2-7	TRBV7-9	TRBD2
CASTSNTEAFF	TRBJ1-1	TRBV28	-